These 13 T cell receptor beta chains were all obtained from the same sample, sequenced in a study of T cell changes during pregnancy in multiple sclerosis. Profiling relied on immunoSEQ multiplex PCR, and the TCRdb table lists in-frame clones only, not all of them. This sample has 33,000 or so clones; roughly 90% occur once, and the top ten carry less than 6.5%. Here the sequenced sample was peripheral blood, taken in the third trimester of pregnancy. Receptors originate from a female donor in good health, enrolled as a control in a pregnancy study.

The rearrangement joins TRBV7-2 to TRBJ2-3; TRBD2 might be the D (5 bases). Germline CDR1 and CDR2: SGHTA and FQGNSA. The V gene lost 3 bases and the J gene lost 1 base, with 8 bases spanning the gap. The CDR3 consists of 14 residues. CDR3 loop: CASSFDYRTDTQYF. DNA of the CDR3: TGTGCCAGCAGCTTCGACTATCGCACAGATACGCAGTATTTT.

This clone has a single count. This chain uses TRBV5-3 with TRBJ2-2, with D hard to call. TRBV5-3 is an open reading frame whose function is uncertain. V lost 5 bases and J lost 9, with 8 bases in between. This CDR3 contains 11 residues. The CDR3 DNA reads TGTGCCAGAAGTTCCCAATGGGAGCTGTTTTTT. Translating it yields CARSSQWELFF.

The chain employs TRBV5-1 and TRBJ2-3, with 8 positions matching TRBD2. The CDR3 contains 12 residues. Germline CDR1 is SGHRS and CDR2 is YFSETQ. Trimming at V came to 7 bases and at J to 6 bases, leaving 4 bases not matched to a gene. This CDR3 reads CASGSGSDTQYF. DNA for the CDR3: TGCGCCAGCGGAAGCGGGAGTGATACGCAGTATTTT.

The rearrangement uses TRBV15 and TRBJ2-5, with 7 bases fitting TRBD2. The CDR3 runs 15 residues. Trimming removed 4 bases from V and 4 bases from J; junction bases left unmatched: 9. Per germline, CDR1 LNHNV and CDR2 YYDKDF (reference sequence). Here the CDR3 reads CATSTREVGRETQYF. For the CDR3, the DNA is TGTGCCACCAGCACCCGGGAGGTGGGGAGAGAGACCCAGTACTTC.

V and J are TRBV28 and TRBJ2-1; the D gene is possibly TRBD1 (6 bases). Looked up from germline, CDR1 is MDHEN and CDR2 is SYDVKM. The V and J ends lost 1 base and 3 bases respectively, with 7 bases between them. The CDR3 has 14 amino acids. The CDR3 region has the DNA TGTGCCAGCAGTTTATCGGACAGCTACAATGAGCAGTTCTTC. Encoded protein: CASSLSDSYNEQFF.

The chain links TRBV7-9 to TRBJ1-1; 8 bases map to TRBD1. The germline CDR1 and CDR2 sequences are SEHNR and FQNEAQ (reference sequence). The CDR3 has 19 amino acids. J was trimmed by 1 base and V by 1 base; bases with no gene match: 14. The CDR3 region is CASSLVIPRQGAWNTEAFF. The CDR3 region has the DNA TGTGCCAGCAGCTTAGTAATCCCGCGGCAGGGGGCATGGAACACTGAAGCTTTCTTT.

The chain couples TRBV10-1 to TRBJ2-1; 10 bases align to TRBD2. Losses at the gene ends were 4 bases for V and 8 bases for J; bases not matched to a gene: 2. The CDR3 length is 13 residues. The germline V gene has CDR1 WNHNN and CDR2 SYGVQD (reference sequence). CDR3 protein: CASSGGTSDEQFF. The DNA of the CDR3 is TGCGCCAGCAGTGGAGGGACTAGCGATGAGCAGTTCTTC.

This clone was counted once. The chain employs TRBV13 and TRBJ2-2; 9 nucleotides agree with TRBD2. The CDR3 has 18 residues. CDR1 is PRHDT, CDR2 FYEKMQ, per germline (reference sequence). V lost 5 bases to trimming and J lost 2 bases; unmatched junction nucleotides: 12. The CDR3 sequence is CASSHYLSGRGNTGELFF. The CDR3 DNA reads as TGTGCCAGCAGCCACTACCTTAGCGGGAGAGGAAACACCGGGGAGCTGTTTTTT.

The chain carries TRBV9 and TRBJ2-1, with 7 bases aligning to TRBD2. V dropped 0 bases and J dropped 8; count of bases not matched to a gene: 5. Germline values: CDR1 SGDLS, CDR2 YYNGEE. This CDR3 has 14 residues. Here the CDR3 DNA reads TGTGCCAGCAGCGTAGGGGGGGGAGGGGATGAGCAGTTCTTC. This codes for CASSVGGGGDEQFF.

V and J are TRBV11-2 and TRBJ2-2, with 13 bases aligning to TRBD2. The CDR3 loop spans 18 amino acids. Germline CDR1 and CDR2: SGHAT and FQNNGV. The J segment lost 2 bases and the V segment lost 6 bases, leaving 9 bases of the junction unmatched. The CDR3 here is CASRPLGLAGANTGELFF. DNA for the CDR3: TGTGCCAGCAGGCCTTTAGGACTAGCGGGAGCAAACACCGGGGAGCTGTTTTTT.

The chain recombines TRBV10-3 with TRBJ2-1; the D gene is possibly TRBD1 (6 bases). Germline loops: CDR1 ENHRY, CDR2 SYGVKD. CDR3 size: 15 residues. The V end lost 0 bases, the J end lost 1 base, and 7 bases lay between the germline ends. The CDR3 here is CAISESGGSYNEQFF. The CDR3 coding sequence is TGTGCCATCAGTGAGTCAGGGGGTTCCTACAATGAGCAGTTCTTC.

The V call is TRBV13, the J call TRBJ1-3; 8 bases fit TRBD1. Germline V lookup: CDR1 PRHDT, CDR2 FYEKMQ (reference sequence). Trimming at V came to 2 bases and at J to 0 bases, leaving 6 bases not matched to a gene. The CDR3 is 17 amino acids. In DNA form, the CDR3 reads TGTGCCAGCAGCTTAACCACAGGGGGGGGCTCTGGAAACACCATATATTTT. Protein product: CASSLTTGGGSGNTIYF. The whole variable domain, filled in from reference TRBV13 and TRBJ1-3, reads AAGVIQSPRHLIKEKRETATLKCYPIPRHDTVYWYQQGPGQDPQFLISFYEKMQSDKGSIPDRFSAQQFSDYHSELNMSSLELGDSALYFCASSLTTGGGSGNTIYFGEGSWLTVV.

V gene TRBV6-4 combines with J gene TRBJ2-1; 8 nucleotides align to TRBD2. The CDR3 consists of 15 residues. Germline trimming cut 0 bases from V and 8 bases from J; bases unmatched to any gene: 6. CDR1 is MRHNA, CDR2 SNTAGT, per germline. CDR3 in DNA: TGTGCCAGCAGTGACTCCTCGGGGGGGCCGGATGAGCAGTTCTTC. Translation: CASSDSSGGPDEQFF.